The rows below give T cell receptor beta chains drawn from one sample of a study of shared clonotypes between healthy human individuals. Using immunoSEQ multiplex PCR, the repertoire was profiled, and TCRdb retains in-frame clones only, with some absent. The top ten hold about 1.8% of the sample, which has about 660,000 clones, approximately 79% seen once. Source material: memory CD4+ T cells sorted from blood. The origin of the receptors is a woman in her twenties or thirties in good health. CDR3s include the opening cysteine and the closing phenylalanine or tryptophan. D genes are given only for firm matches. Clone size is given for some rows only: seen once, a few or many times, or a class if the clone is expanded.

CASSGDGPRDF	TGTGCCAGCAGTGGGGACGGGCCCAGGGACTTC	NA	TRBV2	TRBJ2-7	NA
CAISELAGNTEAFF	TGTGCCATCAGTGAGTTGGCAGGGAACACTGAAGCTTTCTTT	few	TRBV10-3	TRBJ1-1	NA
CASSPRDTPYEQYF	TGTGCCAGCAGCCCTCGGGACACTCCCTACGAGCAGTACTTC	few	TRBV5-6	TRBJ2-7	NA
CASSLAGTLDLQYF	TGTGCCAGCAGCTTAGCGGGCACCCTTGATCTGCAGTACTTC	NA	TRBV5-4	TRBJ2-7	NA
CASSDPQMYQETQYF	TGTGCCAGCAGTGATCCCCAGATGTACCAAGAGACCCAGTACTTC	few	TRBV6-1	TRBJ2-5	NA
CASSPPAKQQETQYF	TGTGCCAGCTCACCCCCTGCCAAACAGCAAGAGACCCAGTACTTC	NA	TRBV18	TRBJ2-5	NA
CASSIKAGTSGLAKNIQYF	TGTGCCAGTAGTATCAAGGCGGGGACTAGCGGATTAGCCAAAAACATTCAGTACTTC	once	TRBV19	TRBJ2-4	TRBD2
CASSREPSSYEQYF	TGTGCCAGCAGTAGGGAGCCTAGCTCCTACGAGCAGTACTTC	NA	TRBV6-5	TRBJ2-7	NA
CASSPLQGAGRGYGYTF	TGTGCCAGCAGCCCGCTTCAGGGGGCCGGAAGGGGCTATGGCTACACCTTC	once	TRBV5-6	TRBJ1-2	TRBD1
CASSGRDTGELFF	TGTGCCAGCAGCGGGAGGGACACCGGGGAGCTGTTTTTT	NA	TRBV2	TRBJ2-2	TRBD2
CASKRDPRGSYEQYF	TGTGCCAGCAAACGGGACCCCCGGGGCTCCTACGAGCAGTACTTC	NA	TRBV6-1	TRBJ2-7	NA
CASSYSGPGAGQPQHF	TGTGCCAGCAGTTACTCTGGTCCGGGGGCAGGGCAGCCCCAGCATTTT	few	TRBV6-5	TRBJ1-5	NA
CASSSRWKTYEQYF	TGTGCCAGCAGCTCCCGTTGGAAGACCTACGAGCAGTACTTC	NA	TRBV7-8	TRBJ2-7	NA
CASSLTGGQPQHF	TGTGCCAGCAGTCTGACAGGGGGCCAGCCCCAGCATTTT	NA	TRBV5-5	TRBJ1-5	TRBD1
CASGTPRTQYF	TGTGCCAGCGGCACGCCTCGTACGCAGTATTTT	few	TRBV28	TRBJ2-3	NA
CAWSVGQGLGNTEAFF	TGTGCCTGGAGTGTAGGCCAGGGACTCGGGAACACTGAAGCTTTCTTT	NA	TRBV30	TRBJ1-1	NA
CASRERAHEGGYIF	TGTGCCAGCAGGGAAAGGGCCCATGAAGGGGGCTACATCTTC	NA	TRBV2	TRBJ1-2	TRBD1
CASSPIHGRSTDTQYF	TGTGCCAGCAGCCCAATTCACGGAAGGAGCACAGATACGCAGTATTTT	NA	TRBV9	TRBJ2-3	NA
CASSKRLAGETGELFF	TGTGCCAGCAGCAAGAGACTAGCGGGAGAGACCGGGGAGCTGTTTTTT	NA	TRBV7-9	TRBJ2-2	TRBD2
CAISRSDSQGVQYF	TGTGCCATCAGTAGGTCGGACAGCCAAGGAGTGCAGTACTTC	NA	TRBV10-3	TRBJ2-7	NA
CASSQGPGTSGVNEQFF	TGCGCCAGCAGCCAAGGTCCCGGGACTAGCGGTGTCAATGAGCAGTTCTTC	NA	TRBV4-1	TRBJ2-1	TRBD2
CASSSGQGTYSNQPQHF	TGTGCCAGCAGCTCAGGACAGGGTACTTATAGCAATCAGCCCCAGCATTTT	NA	TRBV7-8	TRBJ1-5	TRBD1
CASSLRGSSYNEQFF	TGTGCCAGCAGCCTCCGGGGAAGCTCCTACAATGAGCAGTTCTTC	NA	TRBV5-4	TRBJ2-1	NA
CASSEPSGTRPVYGYTF	TGTGCCAGCAGTGAACCATCCGGCACTCGCCCGGTCTATGGCTACACCTTC	few	TRBV6-1	TRBJ1-2	NA
CASSKGFGEQYF	TGTGCCAGCAGTAAGGGGTTTGGCGAGCAGTACTTC	NA	TRBV25-1	TRBJ2-7	NA
CASSRGRYQTDTQYF	TGTGCCAGCAGTAGGGGACGTTACCAGACAGATACGCAGTATTTT	once	TRBV21-1	TRBJ2-3	NA
CASSSSGGTYEQYF	TGTGCCAGCAGCTCTAGCGGGGGGACCTACGAGCAGTACTTC	NA	TRBV13	TRBJ2-7	TRBD2
CASSLEGGSFPDTQYF	TGTGCCAGCAGCTTAGAAGGGGGGAGCTTCCCAGATACGCAGTATTTT	once	TRBV7-6	TRBJ2-3	NA
CASSPSFNQPQHF	TGTGCCAGTAGTCCCTCCTTCAATCAGCCCCAGCATTTT	few	TRBV19	TRBJ1-5	NA
CASSQEYRSNQPQHF	TGTGCCAGCAGCCAAGAGTATCGAAGCAATCAGCCCCAGCATTTT	NA	TRBV4-2	TRBJ1-5	NA
CASSLQGNTIYF	TGTGCCAGCAGCTTACAGGGGAACACCATATATTTT	NA	TRBV11-2	TRBJ1-3	NA
CASSPASTDTQYF	TGTGCCAGCAGCCCGGCCAGCACAGATACGCAGTATTTT	NA	TRBV7-6	TRBJ2-3	NA
CASSQGVSPIEQFF	TGTGCCAGCTCACAAGGGGTTAGTCCGATTGAGCAGTTCTTC	many	TRBV18	TRBJ2-1	NA
CASRTHSRDRNQPQHF	TGTGCCAGCAGAACGCACAGCCGGGACAGAAATCAGCCCCAGCATTTT	NA	TRBV28	TRBJ1-5	TRBD1
CASSFRGTPNIQYF	TGTGCCAGCAGTTTCCGAGGCACCCCCAACATTCAGTACTTC	once	TRBV28	TRBJ2-4	NA
CASSYTDRAYGYTF	TGTGCCAGCAGTTACACAGACAGGGCCTATGGCTACACCTTC	NA	TRBV6-5	TRBJ1-2	TRBD1
CASSAGVNSNQPQHF	TGTGCCAGCAGCGCTGGGGTGAATAGCAATCAGCCCCAGCATTTT	NA	TRBV9	TRBJ1-5	NA